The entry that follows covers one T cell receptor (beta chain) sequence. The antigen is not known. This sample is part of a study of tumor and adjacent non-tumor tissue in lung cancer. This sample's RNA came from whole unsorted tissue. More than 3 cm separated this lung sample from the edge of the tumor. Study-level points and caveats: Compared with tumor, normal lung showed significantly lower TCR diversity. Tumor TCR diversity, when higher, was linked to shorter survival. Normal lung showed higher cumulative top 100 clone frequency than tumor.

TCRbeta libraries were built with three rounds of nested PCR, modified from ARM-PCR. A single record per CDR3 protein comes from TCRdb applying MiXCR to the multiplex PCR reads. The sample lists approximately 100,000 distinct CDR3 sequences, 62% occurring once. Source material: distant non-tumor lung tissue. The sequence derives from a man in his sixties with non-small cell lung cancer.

The CDR3 region is CASGPPGISGANVLTF. DNA for the CDR3: TGTGCCAGCGGCCCTCCAGGAATCTCTGGGGCCAACGTCCTGACTTTC. The chain uses TRBV5-6 and TRBJ2-6; D remains ambiguous. From germline, CDR1 is SGHDT and CDR2 YYEEEE. The V end was cut by 7 bases, the J end by 0 bases, with 14 bases between. The CDR3 spans 16 residues.